These 11 T cell receptor beta chains came from one sample sequenced in a study of graft-versus-host responses after intestinal transplantation. Data came from immunoSEQ multiplex PCR; TCRdb stores just in-frame clones and leaves some out. The table has 18,000 or so clones, 95% seen once; the top ten hold around 0.82%. Sample: PBMCs, taken 23 days after intestinal transplant. The source of these receptors is a human patient who received an intestinal transplant, so some T cells may come from the graft donor.

The sample holds one count of this clone. The V and J genes are TRBV28 and TRBJ2-7, with D perhaps TRBD1 (6 bases). This CDR3 comprises 15 residues. Trimming pared 3 bases from V and 4 bases from J, leaving 16 bases between. Germline V lookup: CDR1 MDHEN, CDR2 SYDVKM. CDR3 sequence (DNA): TGTGCCAGCAGTTTGATATGGGGACATCAATACGAGCAGTACTTC. Residues: CASSLIWGHQYEQYF.

In this sample, this clone turned up once. V gene TRBV21-1 combines with J gene TRBJ1-5. TRBV21-1 is shown as a pseudogene. CDR3 length: 15 amino acids. CDR3 DNA sequence: TGTGCCAGCAGTCTCGAGGGGGGTAGAAATCAGCCCCAGCATTTT. Encoded protein: CASSLEGGRNQPQHF.

This chain links TRBV7-9 with TRBJ2-5; the D is unclear. V lost 11 bases and J lost 1, with 8 bases in between. The germline gives CDR1 SEHNR, CDR2 FQNEAQ (reference sequence). CDR3 length equals 11 residues. The CDR3, as DNA: TGTGCCGCAGGACCCCAAGAGACCCAGTACTTC. Protein: CAAGPQETQYF.

This clone was observed a single time. The rearrangement links TRBV6-1 to TRBJ2-1; D uncertain. Germline CDR1 reads MNHNS; CDR2 reads SASEGT. The CDR3 sequence is 14 residues long. The ends were cut back, 7 bases at V and 5 bases at J, with 15 bases in the middle. Written as DNA, the CDR3 is TGTGCCAGCACCTTAATGCGCCCAGACAATGAGCAGTTCTTC. Translating it yields CASTLMRPDNEQFF.

Here the CDR3 reads CASSEVAGDQPQHF. The CDR3 coding sequence is TGTGCCAGCAGTGAAGTAGCCGGGGATCAGCCCCAGCATTTT. The rearrangement links TRBV2 to TRBJ1-5; D is undetermined. V dropped 1 base and J dropped 5 bases, with 9 bases sitting between them. This CDR3 is built from 14 residues. CDR1 is SNHLY and CDR2 is FYNNEI in the germline V gene. Full variable domain (rest looked up from reference TRBV2 and TRBJ1-5): EPEVTQTPSHQVTQMGQEVILRCVPISNHLYFYWYRQILGQKVEFLVSFYNNEISEKSEIFDDQFSVERPDGSNFTLKIRSTKLEDSAMYFCASSEVAGDQPQHFGDGTRLSIL.

The CDR3 loop reads CASSGGSGRAYNEQFF. CDR3 coding DNA: TGTGCCAGCAGCGGGGGAAGCGGGAGAGCCTACAATGAGCAGTTCTTC. This chain joins TRBV9 and TRBJ2-1; 8 bases fit TRBD2. Per the germline V gene, CDR1 is SGDLS and CDR2 is YYNGEE. With 3 bases clipped from V and 2 bases from J, the junction kept 7 bases outside the gene matches. This CDR3 has 16 residues.

The rearrangement joins TRBV2 to TRBJ2-7; D perhaps matches TRBD2 (5 bases). Trimming pared 4 bases from V and 4 bases from J, leaving 11 bases between. The CDR3 spans 13 residues. Germline-derived CDR1 and CDR2 are SNHLY and FYNNEI. The CDR3 nucleotides are TGTGCCAGCAGTGGTGGGAGTGGATACGAGCAGTACTTC. It encodes CASSGGSGYEQYF.

The rearrangement uses TRBV4-1 and TRBJ2-3; D unresolved. CDR1 is MGHRA, CDR2 YSYEKL, per germline. V lost 2 bases and J lost 0, with 9 bases in between. CDR3 length: 15 residues. CDR3 nucleotide sequence: TGCGCCAGCAGCCAATTCCTTACTAGCACAGATACGCAGTATTTT. It translates to CASSQFLTSTDTQYF.

J is TRBJ1-2 and V is TRBV10-3; D may be TRBD1 (6 bases). The V end lost 2 bases, the J end lost 7 bases, and 29 bases lay between the germline ends. Germline lookup yields CDR1 ENHRY and CDR2 SYGVKD. The CDR3 is made up of 19 amino acids. The CDR3 sequence: CAISEGGPGLWGRSFGYTF. Here the CDR3 DNA reads TGTGCCATCAGTGAGGGGGGCCCCGGTTTATGGGGTCGATCCTTTGGCTACACCTTC.

The chain joins TRBV27 to TRBJ2-1; D remains unclear. The ends were cut back, 8 bases at V and 6 bases at J, with 20 bases in the middle. The germline V gene encodes CDR1 MNHEY and CDR2 SMNVEV (reference sequence). The CDR3 spans 15 residues. CDR3 nucleotides: TGTGCCAGCGAATGGGCCTCGGTCCGGGCCAATGAGCAGTTCTTC. Translating it yields CASEWASVRANEQFF.

The chain recombines TRBV19 with TRBJ2-7; tentative D call: TRBD2 (6 bases). Per germline, CDR1 LNHDA and CDR2 SQIVND (reference sequence). The CDR3 runs to 13 residues. Between the trimmed V and J ends, which lost 0 bases and 5 bases, there was a span of 8 bases. CDR3: CASSIDPGDEQYF. Written as DNA, the CDR3 is TGTGCCAGTAGTATAGATCCGGGGGACGAGCAGTACTTC.